A selection of T cell receptor beta chains follows, all from one sample in a study of blood T cell repertoires in COVID-19. Data came from immunoSEQ multiplex PCR; TCRdb stores just in-frame clones and leaves some out. The table has roughly 260,000 clones, more than 75% seen once. Material for sequencing was PBMCs or T cells enriched from blood (not recorded which). Receptors were obtained from a woman between 18 and 29 years old who had recovered from COVID-19. CDR3s include the opening cysteine and the closing phenylalanine or tryptophan. Only part of the rows carry a size: once, few, many, or a class if the clone is expanded.

CDR3 | V | size
CASSVRGTGNSPLHF | TRBV9 | -
CASSAQGEGTEAFF | TRBV25-1 | -
CASSPYRDSINQPQHF | TRBV9 | -
CASSLPGQETQYF | TRBV5-5 | -
CATGLSNTGELFF | TRBV10-3 | -
CASSVEPSTGLNSPLHF | TRBV9 | -
CAWSTTGEFQPQHF | TRBV30 | once
CASSPAGYGYTF | TRBV5-1 | once
CASSQDELEGSFYGYTF | TRBV3-1/TRBV3-2 | few
CASSTRQGYEQYF | TRBV11-3 | -
CAWTEGMVMEQFF | TRBV30 | once
CASSLVAGASYNEQFF | TRBV27 | once
CASRVVAGANVLTF | TRBV2 | few
CASFPQGNTEAFF | TRBV7-8 | -
CASSPSFSLTGNTIYF | TRBV18 | -